Listed below are T cell receptor beta chains from one sample, sequenced in a study of T cells in Graves' hyperthyroidism and ophthalmopathy. TCRdb reanalysed the multiplex PCR reads using MiXCR and keeps one entry per CDR3 protein. Of roughly 100,000 distinct CDR3 sequences listed, about 45% are singletons. Sequencing was performed on blood. The receptors come from a man aged 40-49 years with Graves' hyperthyroidism. Both conserved end residues are part of each CDR3. A D gene is named only where the DNA matches it firmly. Clone size, where shown, is once, few, many, or a class for clones that have expanded.

d_call j_call clone_size cdr3_length v_call cdr3_nt cdr3_aa
- TRBJ2-7 - 17 TRBV7-9 TGTGCCAGCAGCCAAGATCTGCGGGACTTCTTAGCGGACGAGCAGTACTTC CASSQDLRDFLADEQYF
- TRBJ2-2 - 11 TRBV20-1 TGCAGTGCTAGCATCTCTGGGGATCTGTTTTTT CSASISGDLFF
- TRBJ1-1 - 13 TRBV7-2 TGTGCCAGCTCACCGACGGTAGGAACTGAAGCTTTCTTT CASSPTVGTEAFF
TRBD1 TRBJ2-7 - 15 TRBV5-1 TGCGCCAGCAGCTTAACAGGGGCGGATTTTTACGAGCAGTACTTC CASSLTGADFYEQYF
- TRBJ2-7 - 12 TRBV7-8 TGTGCCAGCAGCTTGCAGGGAGTCGAGCAGTACTTC CASSLQGVEQYF
- TRBJ2-6 - 14 TRBV6-5 TGTGCCAGCAGTGGAGAAATGGGGGCCAACGTCCGGACTTTC CASSGEMGANVRTF
- TRBJ2-3 many 15 TRBV10-3 TGTGCCATCAGTGAAGGGTTAGCAGGGGCAGATACGCAGTATTTT CAISEGLAGADTQYF
- TRBJ2-3 - 15 TRBV7-9 TGTGCCAGCAGCTTAGTCTCGGGAAGGACAGATACGCAGTATTTT CASSLVSGRTDTQYF
- TRBJ2-4 - 16 TRBV20-1 TGCAGTGCTAGACGCCCCGGGGGCGCTGCCAAAAACATTCAGTACTTC CSARRPGGAAKNIQYF
- TRBJ2-7 many 14 TRBV7-9 TGTGCCAGCAGCTTCAGCGGACATACCTACGAGCAGTACTTC CASSFSGHTYEQYF
TRBD1 TRBJ1-4 many 13 TRBV29-1 TGCAGCGTTGAAAGCCCAGGGGGTGAAAAACTGTTTTTT CSVESPGGEKLFF
TRBD1 TRBJ2-1 many 14 TRBV20-1 TGCAGTGCCCCCGGGACAGTGAGCAACAATGAGCAGTTCTTC CSAPGTVSNNEQFF
TRBD1 TRBJ1-2 many 15 TRBV6-6 TGTGCCAGCAGTCCTCGGACAGGGCATAACTATGGCTACACCTTC CASSPRTGHNYGYTF
- TRBJ1-5 - 14 TRBV2 TGTGCCAGCAGTCGGGGCCAGAACTTTCAGCCCCAGCATTTT CASSRGQNFQPQHF
TRBD2 TRBJ2-1 many 13 TRBV10-1 TGCGCCAGCAGTGAGCTGCGGGGGGCTGAGCAGTTCTTC CASSELRGAEQFF
- TRBJ2-2 - 15 TRBV7-3 TGTGCCAGCAGCCGAGTACAGGCTAACACCGGGGAGCTGTTTTTT CASSRVQANTGELFF
- TRBJ2-1 - 14 TRBV19 TGTGCCAGTAGTCGGGGGAACGGGGCTAATGAGCAGTTCTTC CASSRGNGANEQFF
- TRBJ1-3 - 13 TRBV24-1 TGTGCCACCAGTGAGTCCAGGGTGCACACCATATATTTT CATSESRVHTIYF
- TRBJ2-1 many 18 TRBV7-6 TGTGCCAGCAGCTTAGGGTTCCCCGGCGAGAGCTCCTACAATGAGCAGTTCTTC CASSLGFPGESSYNEQFF
- TRBJ2-5 - 15 TRBV5-1 TGCGCCAGCAGCTCCGATCGGCGAGGGAAGGAGACCCAGTACTTC CASSSDRRGKETQYF
- TRBJ1-6 once 11 TRBV12-3/TRBV12-4 TGTGCCAGCGGGTGGGGGTCACCCCTCCACTTT CASGWGSPLHF
TRBD1 TRBJ1-2 - 15 TRBV9 TGTGCCAGCAGCACGCAGGGGACAGGGGACTATGGCTACACCTTC CASSTQGTGDYGYTF
TRBD2 TRBJ2-3 - 16 TRBV7-2 TGTGCCAGCAGCGTAGGTCTAGCGGGGGGCACAGATACGCAGTATTTT CASSVGLAGGTDTQYF
- TRBJ2-7 many 11 TRBV29-1 TGCAGCGTTGCCAGTCTGAAGGAGCAGTACTTC CSVASLKEQYF
- TRBJ2-1 - 12 TRBV7-8 TGTGCCAGCAGCTGGGGATACAATGAGCAGTTCTTC CASSWGYNEQFF
TRBD1 TRBJ2-3 - 16 TRBV2 TGTGCCAGCAGTCCCGGGACAGGGGGGACCACAGATACGCAGTATTTT CASSPGTGGTTDTQYF
TRBD2 TRBJ2-2 many 15 TRBV2 TGTGCCAGCAGTGAAGTAGCGGGGGGCACCGGGGAGCTGTTTTTT CASSEVAGGTGELFF
- TRBJ2-1 many 15 TRBV24-1 TGTGCCACCAGTGATCCCACAGGCTCCTACAATGAGCAGTTCTTC CATSDPTGSYNEQFF
TRBD1 TRBJ1-1 many 14 TRBV7-9 TGTGCCAGCAGCGCTCAGGGGGTTTACACTGAAGCTTTCTTT CASSAQGVYTEAFF
TRBD2 TRBJ2-5 - 16 TRBV9 TGTGCCAGCAGCGTAGGGACTAGCGGGGGACAAGAGACCCAGTACTTC CASSVGTSGGQETQYF
- TRBJ1-1 many 15 TRBV29-1 TGCAGCGTTGAAGAAGGGACGGTGGCGGGCACTGAAGCTTTCTTT CSVEEGTVAGTEAFF
TRBD1 TRBJ1-6 many 16 TRBV20-1 TGCAGTGCTAGGGCGAATCCGGGACAGTTAAATTCACCCCTCCACTTT CSARANPGQLNSPLHF
- TRBJ2-2 - 11 TRBV9 TGTGCCAGCAGCGTAGTAGGGGAGCTGTTTTTT CASSVVGELFF
TRBD2 TRBJ2-5 many 13 TRBV11-2 TGTGCCAGCAGTTCCCGGGAGGGAGAGACCCAGTACTTC CASSSREGETQYF
TRBD1 TRBJ2-5 many 14 TRBV10-3 TGTGCCATCAGTGAGCCCGGACAGGGGCATACCCAGTACTTC CAISEPGQGHTQYF
TRBD1 TRBJ1-1 - 17 TRBV6-5 TGTGCCAGCAGCTCAACCGGGACAGGGGCGATGAACACTGAAGCTTTCTTT CASSSTGTGAMNTEAFF
TRBD1 TRBJ2-7 - 18 TRBV28 TGTGCCAGCAGTTTATGGGACGACAGGGACGTAAAGGCCTACGAGCAGTACTTC CASSLWDDRDVKAYEQYF
- TRBJ2-7 many 13 TRBV28 TGTGCCAGCAGTTTCGATTCAGGGTTCGAGCAGTACTTC CASSFDSGFEQYF
- TRBJ2-7 - 13 TRBV7-7 TGTGCTAGCAGCAACCGGGACACACTCGTCTGGTACTTC CASSNRDTLVWYF
- TRBJ1-4 - 14 TRBV10-1 TGCGCCAGCAGTGTGGGGTCAACTAATGAAAAACTGTTTTTT CASSVGSTNEKLFF
- TRBJ2-1 many 13 TRBV13 TGTGCCAGCAGCTTACAGGGTCGGGATGAGCAGTTCTTC CASSLQGRDEQFF
TRBD1 TRBJ1-6 many 15 TRBV20-1 TGCAGTGCGCTGATATTGGGACAGGGGGATTCACCCCTCCACTTT CSALILGQGDSPLHF
- TRBJ1-1 - 17 TRBV12-3/TRBV12-4 TGTGCCAGCAGTTTAAGCGGCCCGGAATCGAAGGTCACTGAAGCTTTCTTT CASSLSGPESKVTEAFF
TRBD1 TRBJ2-7 - 18 TRBV6-6 TGTGCCAGCAGTTACGCCCCCGGGACAGGGAAAAGGACCTACGAGCAGTACTTC CASSYAPGTGKRTYEQYF
- TRBJ1-5 - 14 TRBV7-2 TGTGCCGGCAGCTTAAGGTTGGGGGGGCAGCCCCAGCATTTT CAGSLRLGGQPQHF
- TRBJ1-1 many 16 TRBV5-1 TGCGCCAGCAGCGTAGGAGAGGCCGAAACGAACACTGAAGCTTTCTTT CASSVGEAETNTEAFF
- TRBJ2-2 - 13 TRBV5-8 TGTGCCAGCAGCTTCGGGGGAGCCGGGGAGCTGTTTTTT CASSFGGAGELFF
TRBD1 TRBJ2-7 - 14 TRBV15 TGTGCCACCAGCAACGGGCAGGGGGCCTACGAGCAGTACTTC CATSNGQGAYEQYF
- TRBJ2-1 - 15 TRBV7-3 TGTGCCAGCAGCTTAACGTGGGGGTCCTACAATGAGCAGTTCTTC CASSLTWGSYNEQFF
- TRBJ1-2 - 14 TRBV19 TGTGCCAGTAGCTTAGGACTGGAATACTATGGCTACACCTTC CASSLGLEYYGYTF
- TRBJ2-2 - 13 TRBV7-2 TGTGCCAGCAGCTTCCGGGGAACTGGGGAGCTGTTTTTT CASSFRGTGELFF
TRBD2 TRBJ2-1 - 12 TRBV19 TGTGCCAGTAAGGGGAGGGGCAATGAGCAGTTCTTC CASKGRGNEQFF
TRBD2 TRBJ2-5 many 15 TRBV15 TGTGCCACCAGCAGGTTACTAGCGGGTCAAGAGACCCAGTACTTC CATSRLLAGQETQYF
TRBD2 TRBJ2-3 many 18 TRBV14 TGTGCCAGCAGCCAAGACCCCGGGGGGGCCTTAATCACAGATACGCAGTATTTT CASSQDPGGALITDTQYF
- TRBJ1-1 - 11 TRBV7-9 TGTGCCAGCAGCCAGGGTTTTGAAGCTTTCTTT CASSQGFEAFF
- TRBJ1-2 many 12 TRBV11-2 TGTGCCAGCAGCTTAGAGGGGGATGGCTACACCTTC CASSLEGDGYTF
- TRBJ1-1 - 14 TRBV7-9 TGTGCCAGCAGCTATCCCGGGGGTAACAATGAAGCTTTCTTT CASSYPGGNNEAFF